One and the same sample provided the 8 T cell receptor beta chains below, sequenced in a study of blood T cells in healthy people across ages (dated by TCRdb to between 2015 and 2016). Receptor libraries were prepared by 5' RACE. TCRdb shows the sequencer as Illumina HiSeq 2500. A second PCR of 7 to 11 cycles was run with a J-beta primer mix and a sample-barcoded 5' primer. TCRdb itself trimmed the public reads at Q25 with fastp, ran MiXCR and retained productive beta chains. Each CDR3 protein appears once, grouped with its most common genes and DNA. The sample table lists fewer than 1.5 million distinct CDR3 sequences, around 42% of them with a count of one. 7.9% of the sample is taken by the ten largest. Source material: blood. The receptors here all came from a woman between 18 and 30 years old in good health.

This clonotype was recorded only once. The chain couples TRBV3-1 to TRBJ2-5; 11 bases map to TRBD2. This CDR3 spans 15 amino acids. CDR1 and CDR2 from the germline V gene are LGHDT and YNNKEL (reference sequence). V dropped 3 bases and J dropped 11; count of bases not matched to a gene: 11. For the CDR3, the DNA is TGTGCCAGCAGCCAGGGGACTAGCGGTAAAAACGTTCAGTACTTC. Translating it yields CASSQGTSGKNVQYF.

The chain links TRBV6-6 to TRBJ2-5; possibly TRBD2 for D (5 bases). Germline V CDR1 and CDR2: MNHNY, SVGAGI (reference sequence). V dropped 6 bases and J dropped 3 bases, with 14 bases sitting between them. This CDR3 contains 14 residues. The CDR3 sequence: CASSPRTPEETQYF. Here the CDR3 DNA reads TGTGCCAGCAGCCCCCGGACTCCTGAAGAGACCCAGTACTTC.

Here the CDR3 DNA reads TGTGCCAGCTCACCATGGGCGAGGGGCACGAACACTGAAGCTTTCTTT. This translates into CASSPWARGTNTEAFF. The rearrangement joins TRBV18 to TRBJ1-1, with D possibly TRBD1 on 5 matching bases. The germline V and J ends were trimmed by 2 bases and 1 base, with 14 bases remaining between them. CDR1 is KGHSH, CDR2 LQKENI, per germline. This CDR3 region has 16 residues.

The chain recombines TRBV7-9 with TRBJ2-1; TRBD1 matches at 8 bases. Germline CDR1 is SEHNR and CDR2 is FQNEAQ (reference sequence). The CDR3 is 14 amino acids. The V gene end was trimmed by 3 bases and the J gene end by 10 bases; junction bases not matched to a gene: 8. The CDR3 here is CASSFGQGIYEQFF. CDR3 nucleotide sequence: TGTGCCAGCAGCTTTGGACAGGGTATCTACGAGCAGTTCTTC.

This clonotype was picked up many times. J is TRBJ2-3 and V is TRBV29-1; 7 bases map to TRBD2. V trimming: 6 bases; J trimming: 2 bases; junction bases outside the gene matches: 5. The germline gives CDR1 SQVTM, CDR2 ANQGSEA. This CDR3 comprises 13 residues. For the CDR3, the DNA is TGCAGCGTCGCGGGGGTGATCACAGATACGCAGTATTTT. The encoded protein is CSVAGVITDTQYF.

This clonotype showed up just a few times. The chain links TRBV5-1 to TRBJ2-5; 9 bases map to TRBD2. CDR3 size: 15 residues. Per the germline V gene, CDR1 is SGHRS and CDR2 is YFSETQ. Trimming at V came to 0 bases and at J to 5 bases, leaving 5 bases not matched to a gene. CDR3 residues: CASSLASGIGETQYF. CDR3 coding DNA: TGCGCCAGCAGCTTGGCTAGCGGGATTGGTGAGACCCAGTACTTC.

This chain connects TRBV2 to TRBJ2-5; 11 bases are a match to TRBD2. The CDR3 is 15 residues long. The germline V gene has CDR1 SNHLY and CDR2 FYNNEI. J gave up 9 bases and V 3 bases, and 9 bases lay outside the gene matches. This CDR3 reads CASSESSGGVWAQYF. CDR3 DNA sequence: TGTGCCAGCAGTGAGAGTAGCGGGGGGGTATGGGCCCAGTACTTC. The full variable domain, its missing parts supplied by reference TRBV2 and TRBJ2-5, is EPEVTQTPSHQVTQMGQEVILRCVPISNHLYFYWYRQILGQKVEFLVSFYNNEISEKSEIFDDQFSVERPDGSNFTLKIRSTKLEDSAMYFCASSESSGGVWAQYFGPGTRLLVL.

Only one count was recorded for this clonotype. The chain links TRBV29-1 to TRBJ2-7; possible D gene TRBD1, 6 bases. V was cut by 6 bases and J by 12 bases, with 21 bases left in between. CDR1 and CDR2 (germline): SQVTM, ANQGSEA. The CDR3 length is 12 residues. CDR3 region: CSVRTEAPPGYF. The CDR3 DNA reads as TGCAGCGTCCGGACAGAAGCGCCCCCCGGGTACTTC.